Following are 2 T cell receptor beta chains from one sample sequenced in a study of T cells in Graves' hyperthyroidism and ophthalmopathy. Regions amplified from RNA transcripts were the TCR beta CDR3 regions. HTBI primers were the set used in a first-round RT-PCR of the TCR CDR3. TCRdb used MiXCR to reprocess the multiplex PCR reads, holding one entry per CDR3 protein. The table lists under 350,000 distinct CDR3 sequences, about an eighth of them singletons, with almost 8% in the top ten. The sample comprised blood. The origin of the receptors is a woman in her thirties with Graves' hyperthyroidism that later progressed to Graves' ophthalmopathy.

The sample holds many counts of this clonotype. This chain connects TRBV4-3 to TRBJ2-3, with 9 bases aligning to TRBD1. This CDR3 contains 16 residues. The germline V gene encodes CDR1 LGHNA and CDR2 YSLEER. The V and J ends lost 3 bases and 4 bases, in that order; junction bases with no gene match: 8. CDR3 protein: CASSQEGTGMADTQYF. CDR3 bases: TGCGCCAGCAGCCAGGAAGGGACAGGGATGGCAGATACGCAGTATTTT.

This sequence joins TRBV4-3 and TRBJ1-5; D remains unclear. CDR1 and CDR2 (germline): LGHNA, YSLEER. V lost 1 base, J lost 3 bases, and 10 bases lay in between. The CDR3 spans 15 residues. CDR3 sequence reads: CASSQGTAYNQPQHF. Written as DNA, the CDR3 is TGCGCCAGCAGCCAAGGGACCGCCTACAATCAGCCCCAGCATTTT.